Shown below are 5 T cell receptor beta chains from a single sample sequenced in a study of blood T cell repertoires in COVID-19. Assay: immunoSEQ multiplex PCR; the TCRdb copy retains only in-frame clones and omits some. The top ten clones hold around 10% of a sample with over 200,000 clones, approximately 81% of them seen once. The specimen was PBMCs or T cells enriched from blood (not recorded which). The receptors were sampled from a woman aged 50 to 65 with acute COVID-19.

This chain connects TRBV7-2 to TRBJ2-2; possibly TRBD2 for D (6 bases). The CDR3 sequence is 16 residues long. V lost 5 bases to trimming and J lost 4 bases, with 17 bases between them. Germline V gene lookup returns CDR1 SGHTA and CDR2 FQGNSA. CDR3 sequence reads: CASSGSRERVTGELFF. As DNA, the CDR3 is TGTGCCAGCAGCGGGAGTCGGGAGAGGGTCACCGGGGAGCTGTTTTTT.

This chain connects TRBV24-1 to TRBJ2-1; 7 nucleotides agree with TRBD1. From germline, CDR1 is KGHDR and CDR2 SFDVKD. V was pared by 4 bases and J by 2 bases, with 4 bases of the junction left unmatched. The CDR3 is 15 amino acids. The CDR3 DNA is TGTGCCACCAGTGAAGGGACAGCCACCTACAATGAGCAGTTCTTC. Its translation: CATSEGTATYNEQFF.

This chain links TRBV14 with TRBJ2-5; TRBD1 aligns across 10 bases. In germline, CDR1 is SGHDN, CDR2 FVKESK. The V gene end was trimmed by 3 bases and the J gene end by 3 bases; junction bases not matched to a gene: 13. This CDR3 is built from 18 residues. The CDR3 nucleotides are TGTGCCAGCAGCCACCTCGGGGCCGGGACAGGGGAGGAAGAGACCCAGTACTTC. Translating gives CASSHLGAGTGEEETQYF.

The gene calls are TRBV19 and TRBJ2-1; D might be TRBD2 (5 bases). Looked up from germline, CDR1 is LNHDA and CDR2 is SQIVND (reference sequence). The V end was cut by 0 bases, the J end by 9 bases, with 12 bases between. The CDR3 sequence is 14 residues long. The DNA of the CDR3 is TGTGCCAGTAGTATAGAGCGGGCGGTGGGTGAGCAGTTCTTC. Translating gives CASSIERAVGEQFF.

In its sample, this clone was seen once. V gene TRBV19 combines with J gene TRBJ1-5; a weak D match, TRBD1 (5 bases). CDR1 is LNHDA, CDR2 SQIVND, per germline (reference sequence). This CDR3 is built from 15 residues. V was clipped by 8 bases and J by 6 bases, with 20 bases between them. DNA for the CDR3: TGTGCCAGTCAACCTTGGACACAGTGGGGTCAGCCCCAGCATTTT. Its translation is CASQPWTQWGQPQHF.